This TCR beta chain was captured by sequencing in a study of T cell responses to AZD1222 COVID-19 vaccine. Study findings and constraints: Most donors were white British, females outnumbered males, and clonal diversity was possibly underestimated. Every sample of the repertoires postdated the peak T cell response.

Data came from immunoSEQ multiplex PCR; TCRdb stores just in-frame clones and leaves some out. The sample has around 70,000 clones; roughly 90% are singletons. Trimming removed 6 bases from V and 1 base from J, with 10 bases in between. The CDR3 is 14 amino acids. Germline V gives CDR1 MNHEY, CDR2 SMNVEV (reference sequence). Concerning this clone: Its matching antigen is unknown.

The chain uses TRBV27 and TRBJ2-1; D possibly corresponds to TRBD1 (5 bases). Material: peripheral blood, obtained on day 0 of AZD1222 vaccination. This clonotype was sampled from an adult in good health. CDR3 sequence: CASRPRASYNEQFF. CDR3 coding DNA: TGTGCCAGCAGGCCCAGGGCTTCCTACAATGAGCAGTTCTTC.